The clone carrying this TCR beta chain has a single count. Its antigen is undetermined. This CDR3 is built from 14 residues. V trimming: 7 bases; J trimming: 0 bases; junction bases outside the gene matches: 6. Germline V CDR1 and CDR2: SQVTM, ANQGSEA. About 490 nanograms of biopsy DNA per sample underwent TCRB immunosequencing. The assay was immunoSEQ multiplex PCR, and TCRdb's table has in-frame clones only and misses some. The sample includes 13,000 or so clones, nearly 90% of them seen just once. This record belongs to a study of T cell repertoires in ileal Crohn's disease. Study observations and caveats: Compared with CD4 T cells, sorted CD8 cells carried more expanded clones.

The sequence derives from an adult with Crohn's disease. The sequencing input was ileal tissue. This sequence joins TRBV29-1 and TRBJ2-7; 10 nucleotides align to TRBD1. CDR3 loop: CSARDRGASYEQYF. The CDR3, as DNA: TGCAGCGCCCGGGACAGGGGAGCCTCCTACGAGCAGTACTTC.